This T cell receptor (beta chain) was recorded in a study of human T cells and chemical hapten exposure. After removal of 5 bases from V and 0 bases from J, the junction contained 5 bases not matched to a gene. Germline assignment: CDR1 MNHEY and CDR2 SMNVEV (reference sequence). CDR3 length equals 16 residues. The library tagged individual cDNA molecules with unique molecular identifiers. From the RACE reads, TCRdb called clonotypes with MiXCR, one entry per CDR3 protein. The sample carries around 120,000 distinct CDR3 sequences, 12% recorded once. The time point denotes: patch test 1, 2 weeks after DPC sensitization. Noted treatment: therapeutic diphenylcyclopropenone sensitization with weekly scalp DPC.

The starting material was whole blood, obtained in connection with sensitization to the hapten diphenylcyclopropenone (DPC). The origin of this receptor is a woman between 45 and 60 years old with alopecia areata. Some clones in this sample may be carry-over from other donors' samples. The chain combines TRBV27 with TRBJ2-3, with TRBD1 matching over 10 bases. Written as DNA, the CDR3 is TGTGCCAGCAGTATTCGGGACAGGGGAAGCACAGATACGCAGTATTTT. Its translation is CASSIRDRGSTDTQYF.